What follows is one TCR beta chain and its context. The antigen is unknown. The sample is drawn from a study of cytomegalovirus exposure and HLA in healthy donors. Notes on the study in general: Most TCR beta V segments were productive about 90% or about 30% of the time in an earlier analysis. Despite most TCR sequences being rare, some public TCRs occurred in many donors. Overall, 164 TCR beta chains were annotated as cytomegalovirus-associated.

V was cut by 4 bases and J by 0 bases, with 12 bases left in between. This CDR3 has 15 residues. Germline V gives CDR1 SNHLY, CDR2 FYNNEI. PCR amplification relied on 60 Vbeta primers (plus 13 Jbeta primers). Profiled with immunoSEQ multiplex PCR; TCRdb holds only in-frame clones, not every one. Here the sample spans some 50,000 clones, approximately 70% being singletons. The sample consisted of PBMCs. The chain carries TRBV2 and TRBJ2-5; tentatively, D is TRBD2 (7 bases). This receptor was identified in a woman aged 50 to 65 in good health and CMV-seropositive. This CDR3 reads CASSVGGGDQETQYF. The CDR3 region has the DNA TGTGCCAGCAGTGTAGGGGGGGGCGACCAAGAGACCCAGTACTTC.